In its sample, the clone carrying this TCR beta chain was seen once. Germline V gene sequence: CDR1 MNHEY, CDR2 SMNVEV (reference sequence). The CDR3 length is 15 residues. The ends lost 1 base at V and 10 bases at J; junction bases unmatched: 10. These data come from a study of OX40 agonist ivuxolimab in advanced cancers. Turning to the study itself: While on treatment, patients had intravenous ivuxolimab at 0.01 to 10 mg/kg every 2 weeks.

Data came from immunoSEQ multiplex PCR; TCRdb stores just in-frame clones and leaves some out. The repertoire holds about 90,000 clones, with about 90% as singletons. The clonotype was recovered from an adult with an advanced solid tumor such as melanoma, head and neck, liver or kidney cancer. This rearrangement joins TRBV27 to TRBJ1-1, with 9 bases identical to TRBD1. The starting material was CD4+ or CD8+ T cells sorted from blood, obtained in a trial of the OX40 agonist ivuxolimab. CDR3 in amino acids: CASSLFPGQGVSAFF. The CDR3 nucleotides read TGTGCCAGCAGTTTATTTCCGGGACAGGGAGTATCAGCTTTCTTT.